This T cell receptor (beta chain) derives from a study of shared clonotypes between healthy human individuals. Study-wide context: Aged 18 to 49, the donors were two women and a few men.

Worth noting for this clone: Its antigen is not identified.

Each sorted subset replicate got 200 ng genomic DNA, roughly 30,000 genomes. Only in-frame clones appear in the TCRdb table, and some are missing; sequencing was by immunoSEQ multiplex PCR. The top ten clones hold around 0.14% of a sample with 2.5 million or so clones, around 94% of them seen once. Overall study results and limits: Collection of samples was limited to blood; tissue repertoires likely differ.

Trimming left V 4 bases short and J 0 bases short, with 12 bases between. CDR1 SGHVS and CDR2 FNYEAQ come from the germline V gene. The CDR3 is 15 residues long. The sequenced sample was naive CD4+ T cells sorted from blood. Subset specified: CD45RA+ positively selected. The TCR originated in a man between 18 and 35 years old in good health. The J gene is TRBJ2-5, the V gene TRBV7-6; possible D gene TRBD2, 5 bases. The CDR3 DNA follows: TGTGCCAGCAGCTCTACACCGGGATACCAAGAGACCCAGTACTTC. It yields the protein CASSSTPGYQETQYF.